One sample yielded the 14 T cell receptor beta chains listed below, sequenced in a study of T cells in Graves' hyperthyroidism and ophthalmopathy. RNA transcripts yielded amplified TCR beta CDR3 regions. The TCR CDR3 was amplified in a first-round RT-PCR using the HTBI primer set. In TCRdb, the multiplex PCR reads were re-called with MiXCR into one record per CDR3 protein. Seen here are about 500,000 distinct CDR3 sequences, roughly 16% observed once, and the top ten hold approximately 30%. Specimen: blood. The receptors come from a woman in her thirties with Graves' ophthalmopathy.

This clonotype was observed at least ten times. The chain employs TRBV30 and TRBJ1-2; no definite D call. This CDR3 has 15 amino acids. Trimming left V 2 bases short and J 2 bases short, with 15 bases between. Looked up from germline, CDR1 is GTSNPN and CDR2 is SVGIG (reference sequence). The CDR3 DNA is TGTGCCTGGAGTCCGCCCGGCAGTCTGAACTATGGCTACACCTTC. Translation: CAWSPPGSLNYGYTF.

In its sample, this clonotype was seen a few times. This rearrangement joins TRBV6-1 to TRBJ2-7, with a tentative D call TRBD2 (5 bases). From germline, CDR1 is MNHNS and CDR2 SASEGT. This CDR3 region has 16 residues. The V and J ends lost 5 bases and 1 base respectively, with 18 bases between them. The CDR3 nucleotides are TGTGCCAGCAGTACTAGGTTCGGAGCTCCGTCCTACGAGCAGTACTTC. The encoded protein is CASSTRFGAPSYEQYF.

The rearrangement uses TRBV7-3 and TRBJ2-2, with D tentatively TRBD2 (5 bases). V dropped 3 bases and J dropped 7 bases, with 6 bases sitting between them. Germline lookup yields CDR1 SGHTA and CDR2 FQGTGA. The CDR3 runs to 12 residues. CDR3 nucleotides: TGTGCCAGCAGCTTCCGGGGCGGGGAGCTGTTTTTT. Its protein product is CASSFRGGELFF.

In this sample, this clonotype turned up many times. The J gene is TRBJ1-1, the V gene TRBV3-1, with 12 bases that match TRBD1. The V gene's germline CDR1 is LGHDT and CDR2 YNNKEL (reference sequence). This CDR3 comprises 17 residues. Trimming cost V 4 bases and J 7 bases; bases outside gene matches: 13. The CDR3 loop reads CASSRGTGGAWANEAFF. CDR3 coding DNA: TGTGCCAGCAGCCGAGGGACAGGGGGCGCCTGGGCAAATGAAGCTTTCTTT.

This rearrangement joins TRBV5-1 to TRBJ2-7; D may be TRBD1 (6 bases). Germline loops: CDR1 SGHRS, CDR2 YFSETQ. V lost 4 bases and J lost 2, with 25 bases in between. This CDR3 is built from 18 residues. The chain's CDR3 is CASSNRDGTFGETYEQYF. The CDR3 nucleotides are TGCGCCAGCAGCAACAGGGACGGTACCTTTGGTGAGACCTACGAGCAGTACTTC.

This clonotype has ten or more counts. The chain links TRBV6-2 or TRBV6-3 to TRBJ2-4; 7 bases agree with TRBD1. Per germline, CDR1 MNHEY and CDR2 SVGEGT. Losses at the gene ends were 0 bases for V and 6 bases for J; bases not matched to a gene: 8. The CDR3 length is 16 residues. The chain's CDR3 is CASSYSKDRDRNIQYF. In nucleotides, the CDR3 is TGTGCCAGCAGTTACTCGAAAGACCGGGACAGAAACATTCAGTACTTC.

The chain links TRBV7-9 to TRBJ1-1; TRBD1 aligns across 8 bases. With V trimmed by 4 bases and J by 8 bases, 6 bases remained unmatched. Germline CDR1 reads SEHNR; CDR2 reads FQNEAQ (reference sequence). The CDR3 loop spans 13 amino acids. CDR3 nucleotide sequence: TGTGCCAGCAGCTACCTACAGGGGGGGGAAGCTTTCTTT. Protein product: CASSYLQGGEAFF.

CDR3 amino acids: CSASQGANNQPQHF. CDR3 sequence (DNA): TGCAGTGCTTCTCAGGGGGCCAACAATCAGCCCCAGCATTTT. The J gene is TRBJ1-5, the V gene TRBV20-1, with TRBD1 matching over 8 bases. The germline V gene has CDR1 DFQATT and CDR2 SNEGSKA (reference sequence). Germline trimming cut 5 bases from V and 3 bases from J; bases unmatched to any gene: 6. CDR3 length equals 14 residues.

A few counts support this clonotype. This rearrangement joins TRBV30 to TRBJ1-2; D gene unclear. V lost 2 bases, J lost 4 bases, and 11 bases lay in between. There are 13 residues in the CDR3. Germline V gives CDR1 GTSNPN, CDR2 SVGIG (reference sequence). DNA of the CDR3: TGTGCCTGGAGTTCCCATCCCATCTATGGCTACACCTTC. It specifies CAWSSHPIYGYTF.

The chain combines TRBV18 with TRBJ2-2; possibly TRBD2 for D (6 bases). The V and J ends lost 3 bases and 4 bases respectively, with 15 bases between them. Germline V CDR1 and CDR2: KGHSH, LQKENI. The CDR3 is made up of 16 amino acids. The CDR3 loop is CASSPTGTQITGELFF. The CDR3 DNA is TGTGCCAGCTCACCCACCGGGACTCAAATCACCGGGGAGCTGTTTTTT.

The V and J genes are TRBV6-1 and TRBJ2-2; D is undetermined. Trimming removed 5 bases from V and 2 bases from J, with 9 bases in between. CDR1 is MNHNS and CDR2 is SASEGT in the germline V gene. The CDR3 covers 14 residues. DNA of the CDR3: TGTGCCAGCAGTACCCCTGGTAACACCGGGGAGCTGTTTTTT. This translates into CASSTPGNTGELFF.

This chain connects TRBV28 to TRBJ1-3; D not certain. Trimming cost V 5 bases and J 2 bases, with 13 bases left between them. Germline V gene data show CDR1 as MDHEN and CDR2 as SYDVKM. The CDR3 contains 15 residues. The CDR3 region is CASSPPFTAGNTIYF. The CDR3 region has the DNA TGTGCCAGCAGTCCCCCCTTTACCGCTGGAAACACCATATATTTT.

This clonotype was seen ten or more times. The V gene is TRBV29-1, the J gene TRBJ2-1; the D gene is possibly TRBD2 (5 bases). Per germline, CDR1 SQVTM and CDR2 ANQGSEA. Trimming shortened V by 0 bases and J by 2 bases, and 14 bases separated the two germline ends. This CDR3 has 16 amino acids. This CDR3 reads CSVEDLASRTYNEQFF. The CDR3 region has the DNA TGCAGCGTTGAAGATCTAGCTAGCAGAACCTACAATGAGCAGTTCTTC.

This clonotype was observed once. The chain combines TRBV20-1 with TRBJ1-2; no firm D call. Germline V gene lookup returns CDR1 DFQATT and CDR2 SNEGSKA (reference sequence). CDR3 length equals 11 residues. The CDR3 loop is CGSADTGGYTF. The CDR3 bases are TGCGGGTCCGCCGACACCGGCGGCTACACCTTC.